These 31 T cell receptor beta chains came from one sample sequenced in a study of shared clonotypes between healthy human individuals. The method was immunoSEQ multiplex PCR; TCRdb's version includes in-frame clones alone and lacks a portion of them. In the table there are 2 million to 2.5 million clones, 90% to 97% of which are singletons. Sequenced material: naive CD4+ T cells sorted from blood. As for subset: CD45RA+ positively selected. Receptors were obtained from a man aged 18 to 30 in good health.

The chain is built from TRBV9 and TRBJ1-5; tentative D call: TRBD1 (6 bases). Germline CDR1 reads SGDLS; CDR2 reads YYNGEE. The V end was cut by 3 bases, the J end by 3 bases, with 10 bases between. The CDR3 loop spans 14 amino acids. CDR3 coding DNA: TGTGCCAGCAGCGAACAGGGTAACAATCAGCCCCAGCATTTT. Translated: CASSEQGNNQPQHF. Together with reference TRBV9 and TRBJ1-5, the CDR3 gives the full variable domain: DSGVTQTPKHLITATGQRVTLRCSPRSGDLSVYWYQQSLDQGLQFLIQYYNGEERAKGNILERFSAQQFPDLHSELNLSSLELGDSALYFCASSEQGNNQPQHFGDGTRLSIL.

This chain links TRBV5-1 with TRBJ1-2; D gene unclear. CDR1 SGHRS and CDR2 YFSETQ come from the germline V gene. Between the trimmed V and J ends, which lost 0 bases and 8 bases, there was a span of 14 bases. This CDR3 spans 14 amino acids. CDR3 residues: CASSLGTLERGYTF. CDR3 DNA sequence: TGCGCCAGCAGCTTGGGGACGCTCGAAAGGGGCTACACCTTC. Supplemented by reference TRBV5-1 and TRBJ1-2, the full variable domain reads KAGVTQTPRYLIKTRGQQVTLSCSPISGHRSVSWYQQTPGQGLQFLFEYFSETQRNKGNFPGRFSGRQFSNSRSEMNVSTLELGDSALYLCASSLGTLERGYTFGSGTRLTVV.

In this sample, this clone turned up once. The rearrangement uses TRBV18 and TRBJ2-2; 8 nucleotides line up with TRBD1. CDR3 length: 15 residues. Germline V CDR1 and CDR2: KGHSH, LQKENI. Trimming took 3 bases from V and 3 from J; bases not matched to a gene: 3. This chain's CDR3 is CASSPQGQDTGELFF. The CDR3 nucleotides read TGTGCCAGCTCACCGCAGGGACAGGACACCGGGGAGCTGTTTTTT.

The chain links TRBV6-5 to TRBJ2-7, with 8 bases matching TRBD2. Germline-derived CDR1 and CDR2 are MNHEY and SVGAGI. The J segment lost 4 bases and the V segment lost 7 bases, leaving 12 bases of the junction unmatched. CDR3 size: 15 residues. CDR3 residues: CASKGKAGELYEQYF. The DNA for the CDR3 is TGTGCCAGCAAGGGGAAAGCGGGAGAGCTGTACGAGCAGTACTTC.

The rearrangement uses TRBV27 and TRBJ2-5, with 7 bases lining up with TRBD1. J was trimmed by 2 bases and V by 3 bases; bases with no gene match: 3. Germline V CDR1 and CDR2: MNHEY, SMNVEV (reference sequence). The CDR3 sequence is 14 residues long. CDR3 sequence: CASSLNRGQETQYF. The CDR3 nucleotides read TGTGCCAGCAGTTTGAACAGGGGTCAAGAGACCCAGTACTTC.

This clone was counted a single time. The rearrangement links TRBV6-5 to TRBJ2-7; 8 nucleotides agree with TRBD2. CDR3 length: 14 residues. The V and J ends lost 4 bases and 7 bases, in that order; junction bases with no gene match: 9. Germline loops: CDR1 MNHEY, CDR2 SVGAGI. CDR3 region: CASSSQRERGEQYF. The CDR3 nucleotides are TGTGCCAGCAGTTCCCAGCGGGAGCGGGGGGAGCAGTACTTC.

The chain combines TRBV7-2 with TRBJ2-7; 7 bases map to TRBD2. Germline trimming cut 2 bases from V and 1 base from J; bases unmatched to any gene: 5. The germline V gene encodes CDR1 SGHTA and CDR2 FQGNSA. This CDR3 is 15 amino acids long. CDR3 sequence (DNA): TGTGCCAGCAGCTTAAGTGGGGGGGGTTCCTACGAGCAGTACTTC. Translation gives CASSLSGGGSYEQYF.

The V gene is TRBV5-5, the J gene TRBJ2-3, with TRBD1 matching 9 bases. CDR3 length equals 15 residues. V lost 4 bases, J lost 5 bases, and 8 bases stayed unmatched. Germline CDR1 reads SGHKS; CDR2 reads YYEKEE (reference sequence). This chain's CDR3 is CASSIDRGAGDTQYF. The CDR3 DNA follows: TGTGCCAGCAGCATAGACAGGGGGGCAGGAGATACGCAGTATTTT.

CDR3 loop: CASSSLATSGNTIYF. The CDR3 DNA reads as TGTGCCAGCAGCTCCCTAGCCACCTCTGGAAACACCATATATTTT. The J gene is TRBJ1-3, the V gene TRBV7-2; D not resolved. The germline V gene has CDR1 SGHTA and CDR2 FQGNSA. The CDR3 has 15 residues. V gave up 4 bases and J gave up 0 bases, with 10 bases separating them.

As to this clone: The same CDR3 is also encoded by other DNA sequences in this sample. The chain recombines TRBV9 with TRBJ2-6; D is uncertain. CDR1 is SGDLS, CDR2 YYNGEE, per germline. The CDR3 spans 14 residues. V was shortened by 3 bases and J by 0 bases, with 4 bases between the two germline ends. The DNA of the CDR3 is TGTGCCAGCAGCGCTCTCTCTGGGGCCAACGTCCTGACTTTC. This sequence encodes CASSALSGANVLTF.

The chain joins TRBV6-6 to TRBJ2-5; 7 nucleotides match TRBD1. The CDR3 is made up of 11 amino acids. V shed 11 bases and J 5 bases; nucleotides not matched to a gene: 5. Germline V gene data show CDR1 as MNHNY and CDR2 as SVGAGI (reference sequence). The CDR3 region has the DNA TGTGCCGCCCGAGGGGGCGAGACCCAGTACTTC. It codes for CAARGGETQYF.

CDR3 DNA sequence: TGTGCCAGCAGCCCGGGACAGGGTTTTAACGAGCAGTACTTC. Amino acid sequence: CASSPGQGFNEQYF. This chain connects TRBV5-4 to TRBJ2-7, with 9 nucleotides matching TRBD1. The CDR3 consists of 14 residues. Germline values: CDR1 SGHNT, CDR2 YYREEE (reference sequence). The V gene end was trimmed by 4 bases and the J gene end by 5 bases; junction bases not matched to a gene: 7.

The CDR3, as DNA: TGTGCCAGCAGCCCTCGGGGATCTGGGGCCAACGTCCTGACTTTC. This gives the protein CASSPRGSGANVLTF. V usage is TRBV7-9 and J usage is TRBJ2-6; possibly TRBD2 for D (5 bases). V lost 5 bases, J lost 1 base, and 9 bases lay in between. Germline V gene data show CDR1 as SEHNR and CDR2 as FQNEAQ (reference sequence). This CDR3 is built from 15 residues. Complete variable domain (other parts from reference TRBV7-9 and TRBJ2-6): DTGVSQNPRHKITKRGQNVTFRCDPISEHNRLYWYRQTLGQGPEFLTYFQNEAQLEKSRLLSDRFSAERPKGSFSTLEIQRTEQGDSAMYLCASSPRGSGANVLTFGAGSRLTVL.

The rearrangement links TRBV7-3 to TRBJ1-6; possibly TRBD1 for D (5 bases). The germline V and J ends were trimmed by 0 bases and 7 bases, with 10 bases remaining between them. The CDR3 consists of 15 residues. Germline V gene lookup returns CDR1 SGHTA and CDR2 FQGTGA. The CDR3: CASSLTGDGNSPLHF. The CDR3 nucleotides are TGTGCCAGCAGCTTAACAGGGGACGGCAATTCACCCCTCCACTTT.

With regard to this clone: Additional DNA sequences in this sample encode the identical CDR3. This rearrangement joins TRBV10-3 to TRBJ1-5, with unresolved D. The CDR3 contains 14 residues. The V gene's germline CDR1 is ENHRY and CDR2 SYGVKD. V dropped 2 bases and J dropped 0 bases, with 5 bases sitting between them. CDR3 DNA: TGTGCCATCAGTGAGGGAGATAGCAATCAGCCCCAGCATTTT. Translating it yields CAISEGDSNQPQHF.

The chain employs TRBV19 and TRBJ1-5, with 9 bases lining up with TRBD1. CDR1 is LNHDA and CDR2 is SQIVND in the germline V gene (reference sequence). Trimming cost V 6 bases and J 4 bases; bases outside gene matches: 13. This CDR3 spans 17 amino acids. The CDR3 reads CASRTNPGQGGNQPQHF. CDR3 sequence (DNA): TGTGCCAGTAGAACTAATCCGGGACAGGGTGGTAATCAGCCCCAGCATTTT.

The V gene is TRBV4-1, the J gene TRBJ2-1; possible D gene TRBD2, 6 bases. V was pared by 8 bases and J by 3 bases, with 14 bases between. CDR1 MGHRA and CDR2 YSYEKL come from the germline V gene. The CDR3 length is 14 residues. The CDR3 protein is CASGGTAHYNEQFF. In DNA, the CDR3 is TGCGCCAGCGGGGGGACTGCCCACTACAATGAGCAGTTCTTC.

The V gene is TRBV28, the J gene TRBJ1-1, with D unclear. The CDR3 spans 15 residues. Germline-derived CDR1 and CDR2 are MDHEN and SYDVKM. The ends were cut back, 7 bases at V and 5 bases at J, with 20 bases in the middle. The CDR3 coding sequence is TGTGCCAGCAAAGGCAACCCGACTCTGGTGACTGAAGCTTTCTTT. Protein product: CASKGNPTLVTEAFF.

The chain has TRBV7-2 and TRBJ2-7; D unresolved. V gave up 2 bases and J gave up 6 bases, with 14 bases separating them. The CDR3 runs to 14 residues. CDR1 and CDR2 (germline): SGHTA, FQGNSA. The CDR3 loop reads CASSLSQMSAEQYF. The CDR3 nucleotides are TGTGCCAGCAGCTTATCACAAATGTCGGCCGAGCAGTACTTC. The full variable domain, completed using reference TRBV7-2 and TRBJ2-7, is GAGVSQSPSNKVTEKGKDVELRCDPISGHTALYWYRQSLGQGLEFLIYFQGNSAPDKSGLPSDRFSAERTGGSVSTLTIQRTQQEDSAVYLCASSLSQMSAEQYFGPGTRLTVT.

Concerning this clone: Distinct nucleotide sequences in the sample also encode this CDR3. V and J are TRBV5-6 and TRBJ1-1, with D possibly matching TRBD1 (5 bases). CDR1 is SGHDT and CDR2 is YYEEEE in the germline V gene. V was pared by 1 base and J by 1 base, with 5 bases between. CDR3 size: 13 residues. CDR3: CASSLTGNTEAFF. CDR3 sequence (DNA): TGTGCCAGCAGCTTGACAGGGAACACTGAAGCTTTCTTT.

The chain joins TRBV4-3 to TRBJ1-6, with TRBD1 identical over 9 bases. The ends lost 5 bases at V and 15 bases at J; junction bases unmatched: 8. Germline V gene data show CDR1 as LGHNA and CDR2 as YSLEER. CDR3 size: 13 residues. The CDR3 sequence: CASSVEQGASLHF. The CDR3 DNA is TGCGCCAGCAGCGTCGAACAGGGGGCTAGCCTCCACTTT.

Note on this clone: At one boundary the junction diverges from the germline segment, which might be a read error. This chain links TRBV6-1 with TRBJ1-5, with D perhaps TRBD1 (5 bases). In germline, CDR1 is MNHNS, CDR2 SASEGT. This CDR3 region has 17 residues. The CDR3 spells CASSEAERGLPPGKLDF. DNA of the CDR3: TGTGCCAGCAGTGAAGCGGAGAGGGGCTTACCCCCGGGGAAATTGGATTTT.

This chain uses TRBV5-6 with TRBJ1-1; no clear D. This CDR3 spans 15 amino acids. Per the germline V gene, CDR1 is SGHDT and CDR2 is YYEEEE. V was pared by 4 bases and J by 0 bases, with 13 bases between. The CDR3 sequence: CASSGRVFMNTEAFF. For the CDR3, the DNA is TGTGCCAGCAGCGGTAGGGTATTCATGAACACTGAAGCTTTCTTT. Full variable domain (remainder filled in from reference TRBV5-6 and TRBJ1-1): DAGVTQSPTHLIKTRGQQVTLRCSPKSGHDTVSWYQQALGQGPQFIFQYYEEEERQRGNFPDRFSGHQFPNYSSELNVNALLLGDSALYLCASSGRVFMNTEAFFGQGTRLTVV.

In this sample, this clone turned up once. This rearrangement joins TRBV15 to TRBJ1-2, with 8 bases aligning to TRBD1. The germline gives CDR1 LNHNV, CDR2 YYDKDF (reference sequence). V shed 6 bases, J shed 4 bases, and the junction held 4 bases outside the gene matches. CDR3 length: 13 amino acids. The CDR3 is CATRAGGSYGYTF. The CDR3 DNA reads as TGTGCCACCAGGGCAGGGGGCAGCTATGGCTACACCTTC.

The rearrangement links TRBV7-2 to TRBJ2-5; the D gene is possibly TRBD2 (5 bases). The CDR3 spans 14 residues. The V and J ends lost 6 bases and 4 bases respectively, with 15 bases between them. CDR1 and CDR2 (germline): SGHTA, FQGNSA. CDR3 region: CASSKRGGGETQYF. Written as DNA, the CDR3 is TGTGCCAGCAGTAAAAGAGGCGGAGGAGAGACCCAGTACTTC.

The genes are TRBV12-2 and TRBJ1-2; TRBD1, the table's D call, lacks a check against the DNA. TRBV12-2 constitutes a pseudogene. The length of the CDR3 is 14 residues. CDR3 in DNA: TGTGCAAGTCGCCGAAGCAGGGATCCCTATGGCTACACCTTC. The encoded protein is CASRRSRDPYGYTF.

This clone was seen a single time. The gene calls are TRBV6-1 and TRBJ2-2, with 8 bases that match TRBD1. There are 13 residues in the CDR3. The junction had 2 bases not matched to a gene; V was cut back by 4 bases and J by 7 bases. Germline values: CDR1 MNHNS, CDR2 SASEGT. The CDR3 here is CASSGQGRGELFF. The CDR3 DNA reads as TGTGCCAGCAGTGGACAGGGGCGCGGGGAGCTGTTTTTT.

V is TRBV18 and J is TRBJ2-3, with 8 bases identical to TRBD1. The germline CDR1 and CDR2 sequences are KGHSH and LQKENI. J gave up 6 bases and V 3 bases, and 8 bases lay outside the gene matches. The CDR3 loop spans 15 amino acids. The CDR3 bases are TGTGCCAGCTCACCGGAGATTTACAGGGGGGATACGCAGTATTTT. Translated: CASSPEIYRGDTQYF.

This clone was counted once. V usage is TRBV11-2 and J usage is TRBJ1-2, with TRBD1 matching 8 bases. Germline assignment: CDR1 SGHAT and CDR2 FQNNGV. V was clipped by 4 bases and J by 6 bases; unmatched bases: 7. The CDR3 has 14 residues. CDR3 in DNA: TGTGCCAGCAGCTGGAACAGGGGGGCTAATGGCTACACCTTC. Protein: CASSWNRGANGYTF.

The DNA for the CDR3 is TGTGCCAGTAGTACGGTTGGAGATAGCAATCAGCCCCAGCATTTT. It translates to CASSTVGDSNQPQHF. The chain has TRBV19 and TRBJ1-5; D uncertain. The V end lost 4 bases, the J end lost 0 bases, and 10 bases lay between the germline ends. The CDR3 contains 15 residues. Looked up from germline, CDR1 is LNHDA and CDR2 is SQIVND (reference sequence).

The gene calls are TRBV7-9 and TRBJ1-3; 12 bases agree with TRBD1. This CDR3 is built from 17 residues. CDR1 SEHNR and CDR2 FQNEAQ come from the germline V gene (reference sequence). V lost 7 bases and J lost 4; bases outside the gene matches: 11. The CDR3 spells CASTLPGQGAAGNTIYF. The CDR3 DNA follows: TGTGCCAGCACCCTCCCGGGACAGGGGGCCGCAGGAAACACCATATATTTT.